This TCR beta chain was profiled in a study of early stage breast cancer tumors. Study context: ER+/PR+/HER2- status applied to about 70% of the 16 invasive breast tumors. Each sample averaged around 10-fold read coverage. Notes on the study in general: Tumors had approximately 2.5-fold higher T cell density and higher clonality than adjacent normal breast tissue. Unsorted bulk genomic DNA sequencing lacked pairing and functional marker data.

From germline, CDR1 is MNHEY and CDR2 SMNVEV (reference sequence). The CDR3 extends over 15 amino acids. J lost 4 bases, V lost 6 bases, and 9 bases had no gene match. This clone has only a few counts. The antigen is undetermined. Here immunoSEQ multiplex PCR was the method, and the copy in TCRdb shows in-frame clones only, minus some. The sample yields several thousand clones, 70% to 75% seen once. The sequence came from a person aged 60 to 70 with breast cancer. What was sequenced was normal breast tissue next to the tumor. V gene TRBV27 combines with J gene TRBJ1-5; 7 bases fit TRBD1. CDR3 sequence: CASSPLTGFNQPQHF. As DNA, the CDR3 is TGTGCCAGCAGCCCTTTGACAGGGTTTAATCAGCCCCAGCATTTT.